This is a list of T cell receptor beta chains from one sample in a study of radiotherapy plus CTLA-4 blockade in lung cancer. Sequencing was performed with immunoSEQ multiplex PCR; in TCRdb, only in-frame clones are kept and a portion is missing. This sample carries about 73,000 clones, 87% of them seen once, and the ten largest clones take 40%. Sequences were derived from peripheral blood, sampled from a patient treated with radiotherapy plus ipilimumab. These receptors were taken from a human donor with non-small cell lung cancer that progressed on radiotherapy plus ipilimumab. CDR3s include the opening cysteine and the closing phenylalanine or tryptophan. A D gene is named only where the DNA matches it firmly. Expanded clones are given a class, and other clones once, few, many or no size at all.

len: 14; v_gene: TRBV19; d_gene: NA; abundance: few; j_gene: TRBJ2-5; CDR3nt: TGTGCCAGTAGTATAGACGCGGGCCAAGAGACCCAGTACTTC; CDR3aa: CASSIDAGQETQYF
len: 15; v_gene: TRBV28; d_gene: NA; abundance: NA; j_gene: TRBJ1-5; CDR3nt: TGTGCCAGCACCAGTGGACGGTATAGCAATCAGCCCCAGCATTTT; CDR3aa: CASTSGRYSNQPQHF
len: 17; v_gene: TRBV5-1; d_gene: TRBD2; abundance: NA; j_gene: TRBJ2-2; CDR3nt: TGCGCCAGCAGCTTTTTAGGGACTAGCGGGATCGCCGGGGAGCTGTTTTTT; CDR3aa: CASSFLGTSGIAGELFF
len: 15; v_gene: TRBV15; d_gene: TRBD2; abundance: NA; j_gene: TRBJ2-1; CDR3nt: TGTGCCACCAAAAAGCGACTAGCGGATGACAATGAGCAGTTCTTC; CDR3aa: CATKKRLADDNEQFF
len: 13; v_gene: TRBV6-1; d_gene: NA; abundance: once; j_gene: TRBJ1-5; CDR3nt: TGTGCCAGCAGCCCTGAGAGGGGTCAGCCCCAGCATTTT; CDR3aa: CASSPERGQPQHF
len: 14; v_gene: TRBV9; d_gene: NA; abundance: NA; j_gene: TRBJ2-3; CDR3nt: TGTGCCAGCAGCGTAGGTTTGGACACAGATACGCAGTATTTT; CDR3aa: CASSVGLDTDTQYF
len: 16; v_gene: TRBV9; d_gene: TRBD2; abundance: once; j_gene: TRBJ2-7; CDR3nt: TGTGCCAGCAGCCCATCTGTTAGCGGGAGGGGATACGAGCAGTACTTC; CDR3aa: CASSPSVSGRGYEQYF
len: 12; v_gene: TRBV6-5; d_gene: NA; abundance: NA; j_gene: TRBJ1-1; CDR3nt: TGTGCCAGCGGATGGGAGGGGACTGAAGCTTTCTTT; CDR3aa: CASGWEGTEAFF
len: 15; v_gene: TRBV11-3; d_gene: TRBD1; abundance: NA; j_gene: TRBJ1-1; CDR3nt: TGTGCCAGCAGCATGGGGGACAGGCCAATCCCTGAAGCTTTCTTT; CDR3aa: CASSMGDRPIPEAFF
len: 14; v_gene: TRBV28; d_gene: TRBD2; abundance: NA; j_gene: TRBJ2-7; CDR3nt: TGTGCCAGCAGCACTAGCGGGACCCATTACGAGCAGTACTTC; CDR3aa: CASSTSGTHYEQYF
len: 17; v_gene: TRBV18; d_gene: TRBD2; abundance: NA; j_gene: TRBJ2-3; CDR3nt: TGTGCCAGCTCACCATGGGCTAGCGGGACACGATCGGATACGCAGTATTTT; CDR3aa: CASSPWASGTRSDTQYF
len: 15; v_gene: TRBV7-2; d_gene: TRBD2; abundance: NA; j_gene: TRBJ2-3; CDR3nt: TGTGCCAGCAGTCCCTGGACTAGCGGGAGAGGTACGCAGTATTTT; CDR3aa: CASSPWTSGRGTQYF
len: 17; v_gene: TRBV27; d_gene: NA; abundance: NA; j_gene: TRBJ2-1; CDR3nt: TGTGCCAGCAGTTTATCGCGATCAAAGCGGACGGGGAATGAGCAGTTCTTC; CDR3aa: CASSLSRSKRTGNEQFF
len: 15; v_gene: TRBV9; d_gene: TRBD1; abundance: NA; j_gene: TRBJ2-1; CDR3nt: TGTGCCAGCAGCGTAGATGGGACAGGGGTCGATGAGCAGTTCTTC; CDR3aa: CASSVDGTGVDEQFF
len: 14; v_gene: TRBV5-1; d_gene: TRBD1; abundance: NA; j_gene: TRBJ1-2; CDR3nt: TGCGCCAGCAGCTCCACAGGGGCTAACTATGGCTACACCTTC; CDR3aa: CASSSTGANYGYTF
len: 13; v_gene: TRBV28; d_gene: NA; abundance: NA; j_gene: TRBJ1-1; CDR3nt: TGTGCCAGCAGTTTATCCCGAGAGGCTGAAGCTTTCTTT; CDR3aa: CASSLSREAEAFF
len: 15; v_gene: TRBV28; d_gene: NA; abundance: NA; j_gene: TRBJ2-3; CDR3nt: TGTGCCAGCAGTTTACTTTCGGGGGGCACAGATACGCAGTATTTT; CDR3aa: CASSLLSGGTDTQYF
len: 13; v_gene: TRBV7-3; d_gene: NA; abundance: once; j_gene: TRBJ2-2; CDR3nt: TGTGCCAGCAGCCCTAGAGACACCGGGGAGCTGTTTTTT; CDR3aa: CASSPRDTGELFF
len: 15; v_gene: TRBV6-5; d_gene: NA; abundance: NA; j_gene: TRBJ1-1; CDR3nt: TGTGCCAGCAGTTACGTATCTGGGGGGAACACTGAAGCTTTCTTT; CDR3aa: CASSYVSGGNTEAFF
len: 13; v_gene: TRBV7-8; d_gene: NA; abundance: NA; j_gene: TRBJ1-1; CDR3nt: TGTGCCAGCAGCTTAGGTTGGGACACTGAAGCTTTCTTT; CDR3aa: CASSLGWDTEAFF
len: 14; v_gene: TRBV12-5; d_gene: NA; abundance: few; j_gene: TRBJ2-5; CDR3nt: TGTGCTAGTGGCCCGAGGGGGAGGGGAGAGACCCAGTACTTC; CDR3aa: CASGPRGRGETQYF
len: 16; v_gene: TRBV4-1; d_gene: TRBD1; abundance: NA; j_gene: TRBJ1-5; CDR3nt: TGCGCCAGCAGCCAACCCGACAGGGGCTCGGGAGCGGCCCAGCATTTT; CDR3aa: CASSQPDRGSGAAQHF
len: 15; v_gene: TRBV28; d_gene: NA; abundance: NA; j_gene: TRBJ1-5; CDR3nt: TGTGCCAGCAGACGACCAGGGCCGGGGGGTCAGCCCCAGCATTTT; CDR3aa: CASRRPGPGGQPQHF
len: 15; v_gene: TRBV6-5; d_gene: NA; abundance: NA; j_gene: TRBJ1-5; CDR3nt: TGTGCCAGCCGGGGTAACGTGGTGGGCAATCAGCCCCAGCATTTT; CDR3aa: CASRGNVVGNQPQHF
len: 14; v_gene: TRBV28; d_gene: NA; abundance: NA; j_gene: TRBJ1-3; CDR3nt: TGTGCCAGCACCAAATTGGGGGACGGAAACACCATATATTTT; CDR3aa: CASTKLGDGNTIYF
len: 16; v_gene: TRBV28; d_gene: TRBD1; abundance: NA; j_gene: TRBJ2-2; CDR3nt: TGTGCCAGCAGTTTGACAGGGGCGCAAGACACCGGGGAGCTGTTTTTT; CDR3aa: CASSLTGAQDTGELFF
len: 15; v_gene: TRBV5-1; d_gene: NA; abundance: NA; j_gene: TRBJ2-2; CDR3nt: TGCGCCAGCAGCTTGGTGGCTACTGCTACCGGGGAGCTGTTTTTT; CDR3aa: CASSLVATATGELFF
len: 15; v_gene: TRBV27; d_gene: TRBD2; abundance: NA; j_gene: TRBJ2-5; CDR3nt: TGTGCCAGCAGTTCACGGACTAGCGGGCAAGAGACCCAGTACTTC; CDR3aa: CASSSRTSGQETQYF
len: 14; v_gene: TRBV5-1; d_gene: NA; abundance: NA; j_gene: TRBJ2-2; CDR3nt: TGCGCCAGCGCCTTGACAGGGAACACCGGGGAGCTGTTTTTT; CDR3aa: CASALTGNTGELFF
len: 11; v_gene: TRBV20-1; d_gene: NA; abundance: NA; j_gene: TRBJ1-4; CDR3nt: TGCAGTGCTGATTATAATGAAAAACTGTTTTTT; CDR3aa: CSADYNEKLFF
len: 13; v_gene: TRBV18; d_gene: NA; abundance: once; j_gene: TRBJ2-3; CDR3nt: TGTGCCAGCTCACCACCCAGCACAGATACGCAGTATTTT; CDR3aa: CASSPPSTDTQYF
len: 16; v_gene: TRBV9; d_gene: NA; abundance: NA; j_gene: TRBJ2-3; CDR3nt: TGTGCCAGCAGCGACCCCCAGGGTAACCGCACAGATACGCAGTATTTT; CDR3aa: CASSDPQGNRTDTQYF
len: 15; v_gene: TRBV5-1; d_gene: TRBD2; abundance: NA; j_gene: TRBJ2-3; CDR3nt: TGCGCCAGCAGCTTCAGAGCGGGAGTTACAGATACGCAGTATTTT; CDR3aa: CASSFRAGVTDTQYF
len: 12; v_gene: TRBV2; d_gene: NA; abundance: NA; j_gene: TRBJ1-2; CDR3nt: TGTGCCAGCAGCCCGATAGGACTCGGCTACACCTTC; CDR3aa: CASSPIGLGYTF
len: 11; v_gene: TRBV4-1; d_gene: NA; abundance: NA; j_gene: TRBJ2-1; CDR3nt: TGCGCCAGCAGCCACTACAATGAGCAGTTCTTC; CDR3aa: CASSHYNEQFF
len: 13; v_gene: TRBV10-3; d_gene: NA; abundance: NA; j_gene: TRBJ2-2; CDR3nt: TGTGCCATCAGTGTACAGGGTCCCGGGGAGCTGTTTTTT; CDR3aa: CAISVQGPGELFF
len: 17; v_gene: TRBV4-2; d_gene: TRBD2; abundance: NA; j_gene: TRBJ2-1; CDR3nt: TGTGCCAGCAGCCACGGAGCCGGGACTAGCGGCGCTTATGAGCAGTTCTTC; CDR3aa: CASSHGAGTSGAYEQFF
len: 13; v_gene: TRBV10-1; d_gene: NA; abundance: NA; j_gene: TRBJ1-4; CDR3nt: TGCGCCAGCAGTGATACAGATAATGAAAAACTGTTTTTT; CDR3aa: CASSDTDNEKLFF
len: 13; v_gene: TRBV18; d_gene: TRBD1; abundance: NA; j_gene: TRBJ1-1; CDR3nt: TGTGCCAGCTCACCCGACAGGGGCGGCATCGCTTTCTTT; CDR3aa: CASSPDRGGIAFF
len: 14; v_gene: TRBV6-1; d_gene: TRBD1; abundance: NA; j_gene: TRBJ2-1; CDR3nt: TGTGCCAGCAAGACAGGGGAGAACTACAATGAGCAGTTCTTC; CDR3aa: CASKTGENYNEQFF
len: 14; v_gene: TRBV6-5; d_gene: NA; abundance: once; j_gene: TRBJ2-2; CDR3nt: TGTGCCAGCAGTTACACGGGTGGCACCGGGGAGCTGTTTTTT; CDR3aa: CASSYTGGTGELFF
len: 14; v_gene: TRBV27; d_gene: NA; abundance: NA; j_gene: TRBJ2-3; CDR3nt: TGTGCCAGCACCGGATTGCTAGCTGCTGATACGCAGTATTTT; CDR3aa: CASTGLLAADTQYF
len: 14; v_gene: TRBV28; d_gene: NA; abundance: once; j_gene: TRBJ2-7; CDR3nt: TGTGCCAGCAGTTTCATCGCCGGGACCTACGAGCAGTACTTC; CDR3aa: CASSFIAGTYEQYF
len: 16; v_gene: TRBV7-2; d_gene: NA; abundance: NA; j_gene: TRBJ2-2; CDR3nt: TGTGCCAGCAGCTTATTAGGGGGTCCGAACACCGGGGAGCTGTTTTTT; CDR3aa: CASSLLGGPNTGELFF
len: 14; v_gene: TRBV7-3; d_gene: TRBD1; abundance: NA; j_gene: TRBJ1-1; CDR3nt: TGTGCCAGCAGCCAAACAGGGGTTGGCACTGAAGCTTTCTTT; CDR3aa: CASSQTGVGTEAFF
len: 12; v_gene: TRBV19; d_gene: NA; abundance: NA; j_gene: TRBJ2-1; CDR3nt: TGTGCCAGCGCGCAGGCCCTCGGTGAGCAGTTCTTC; CDR3aa: CASAQALGEQFF
len: 12; v_gene: TRBV6-6; d_gene: NA; abundance: NA; j_gene: TRBJ2-2; CDR3nt: TGTGCCAGCAGTTACAACACCGGGGAGCTGTTTTTT; CDR3aa: CASSYNTGELFF
len: 12; v_gene: TRBV28; d_gene: NA; abundance: NA; j_gene: TRBJ1-4; CDR3nt: TGTGCCAGCAGTAAAATGACATTAAAACTGTTTTTT; CDR3aa: CASSKMTLKLFF
len: 14; v_gene: TRBV5-1; d_gene: TRBD2; abundance: NA; j_gene: TRBJ2-2; CDR3nt: TGCGCCAGTCGACAACTAGCGGGAAGCGGGGAGCTGTTTTTT; CDR3aa: CASRQLAGSGELFF
len: 14; v_gene: TRBV6-1; d_gene: TRBD2; abundance: NA; j_gene: TRBJ2-2; CDR3nt: TGTGCCAGCCGGGGAGGGGTTAACACCGGGGAGCTGTTTTTT; CDR3aa: CASRGGVNTGELFF
len: 13; v_gene: TRBV2; d_gene: NA; abundance: NA; j_gene: TRBJ2-7; CDR3nt: TGTGCCAGCAGCCAAACCGAGCCCTACGAGCAGTACTTC; CDR3aa: CASSQTEPYEQYF
len: 15; v_gene: TRBV30; d_gene: NA; abundance: NA; j_gene: TRBJ2-6; CDR3nt: TGTGCCTGGAGTGTACTGGGCTCTGGGGCCAACGTCCTGACTTTC; CDR3aa: CAWSVLGSGANVLTF
len: 12; v_gene: TRBV7-9; d_gene: TRBD1; abundance: NA; j_gene: TRBJ1-5; CDR3nt: TGTGCCAGCGGGACAGGGAATCAGCCCCAGCATTTT; CDR3aa: CASGTGNQPQHF
len: 17; v_gene: TRBV5-4; d_gene: NA; abundance: NA; j_gene: TRBJ2-1; CDR3nt: TGTGCCAGCAGCTTCGGAACGGGACGGAGCTCCTACAATGAGCAGTTCTTC; CDR3aa: CASSFGTGRSSYNEQFF
len: 17; v_gene: TRBV2; d_gene: TRBD2; abundance: NA; j_gene: TRBJ2-3; CDR3nt: TGTGCCAGCAGCGAAACCGGGGCTAGCGGCCACACAGATACGCAGTATTTT; CDR3aa: CASSETGASGHTDTQYF
len: 16; v_gene: TRBV27; d_gene: NA; abundance: NA; j_gene: TRBJ1-1; CDR3nt: TGTGCCTCCAAGGGGGGGGCGGGCTCTAGGTACACTGAAGCTTTCTTT; CDR3aa: CASKGGAGSRYTEAFF